Detailed here is one T cell receptor (beta chain). What it binds is unknown. Compared with germline, one end of the junction differs, possibly owing to a read error. TCR beta cDNA libraries had unique molecular identifiers. Each sample of roughly 0.95 to 10 million input T cells yielded around 500,000 cDNA molecules, so each molecule approximated one T cell. TCRdb ran MiXCR on the PCR reads and lists one entry per CDR3 protein. The sample includes some 450,000 distinct CDR3 sequences, around 40% of them seen just once. These data belong to a study of post-analysis software for immune sequencing data. As for the study in general: Relapsing-remitting, secondary progressive and progressive-relapsing multiple sclerosis courses were included.

This CDR3 has 14 residues. Germline V gene data show CDR1 as SQVTM and CDR2 as ANQGSEA. Whole-study results and caveats: Strong co-clustering by F measure was seen for same-batch samples. When patients were compared with controls, a handful of TRBV segments were more frequent, TRBV5-6, TRBV5-1 and TRBV20-1 among them. Compared with controls, patients showed significantly lower normalized Chao1 diversity.

The chain combines TRBV29-1 with TRBJ2-6; D is possibly TRBD1 (5 bases). The origin of this receptor is a girl aged 10-17 years with multiple sclerosis. The sample consisted of blood. The CDR3 spells CSVERSSGANVRTF. DNA for the CDR3: TGCAGCGTTGAAAGAAGCTCTGGGGCCAACGTCCGGACTTTC.